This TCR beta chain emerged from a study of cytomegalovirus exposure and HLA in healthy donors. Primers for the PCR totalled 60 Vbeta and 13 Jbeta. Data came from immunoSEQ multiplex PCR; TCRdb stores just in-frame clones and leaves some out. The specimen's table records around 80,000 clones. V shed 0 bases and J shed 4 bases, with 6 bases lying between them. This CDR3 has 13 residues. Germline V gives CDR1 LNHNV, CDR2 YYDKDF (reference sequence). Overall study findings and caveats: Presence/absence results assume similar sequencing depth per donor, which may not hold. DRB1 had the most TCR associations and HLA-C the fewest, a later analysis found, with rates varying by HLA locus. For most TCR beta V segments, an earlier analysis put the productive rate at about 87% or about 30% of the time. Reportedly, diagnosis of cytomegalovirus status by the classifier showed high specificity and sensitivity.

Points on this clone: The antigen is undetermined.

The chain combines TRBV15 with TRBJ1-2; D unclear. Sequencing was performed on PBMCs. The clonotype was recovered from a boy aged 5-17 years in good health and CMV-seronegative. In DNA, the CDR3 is TGTGCCACCAGCAGAGATGGCTTCTATGGCTACACCTTC. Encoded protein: CATSRDGFYGYTF.